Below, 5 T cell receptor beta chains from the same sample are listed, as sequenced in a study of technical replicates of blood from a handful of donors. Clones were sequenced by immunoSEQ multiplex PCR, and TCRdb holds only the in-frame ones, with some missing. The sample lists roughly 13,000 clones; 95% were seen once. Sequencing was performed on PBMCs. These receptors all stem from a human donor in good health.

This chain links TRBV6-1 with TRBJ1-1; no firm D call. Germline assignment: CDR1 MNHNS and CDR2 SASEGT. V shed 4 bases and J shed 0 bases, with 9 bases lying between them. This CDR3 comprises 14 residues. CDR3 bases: TGTGCCAGCAGTGCCGAATACTTGAACACTGAAGCTTTCTTT. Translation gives CASSAEYLNTEAFF.

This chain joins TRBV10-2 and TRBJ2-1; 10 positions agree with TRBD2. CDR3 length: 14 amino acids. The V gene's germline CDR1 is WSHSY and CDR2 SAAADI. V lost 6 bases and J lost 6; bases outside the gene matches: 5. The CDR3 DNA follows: TGCGCCAGCAGACCGGGACTAGCGACCAATGAGCAGTTCTTC. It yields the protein CASRPGLATNEQFF.

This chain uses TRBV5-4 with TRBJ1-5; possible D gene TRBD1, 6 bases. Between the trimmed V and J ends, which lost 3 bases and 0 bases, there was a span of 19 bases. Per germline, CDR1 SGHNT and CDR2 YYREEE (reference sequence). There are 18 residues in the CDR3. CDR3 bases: TGTGCCAGCAGCTACAGGGCAGGGAGACTCTTTAGCAATCAGCCCCAGCATTTT. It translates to CASSYRAGRLFSNQPQHF.

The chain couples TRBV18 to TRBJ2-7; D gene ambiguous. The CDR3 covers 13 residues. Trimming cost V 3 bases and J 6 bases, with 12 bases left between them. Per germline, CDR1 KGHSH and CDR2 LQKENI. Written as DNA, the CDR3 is TGTGCCAGCTCACCTTCGAGAACCGGCGAGCAGTACTTC. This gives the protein CASSPSRTGEQYF.

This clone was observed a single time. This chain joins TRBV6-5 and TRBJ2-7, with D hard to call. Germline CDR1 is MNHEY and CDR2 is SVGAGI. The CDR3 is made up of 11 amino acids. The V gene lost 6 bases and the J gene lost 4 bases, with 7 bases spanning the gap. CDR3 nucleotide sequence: TGTGCCAGCAGCACTAATTACGAGCAGTACTTC. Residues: CASSTNYEQYF.